This entry is about one TCR beta chain. Antigen specificity is unknown. The data belong to a study of cytomegalovirus exposure and HLA in healthy donors. Both 60 Vbeta primers and 13 Jbeta primers went into the PCR. TCRdb keeps only in-frame clones here, not all; method: immunoSEQ multiplex PCR. Of about 190,000 clones detected, around 86% appear once; the ten largest clones hold 1.3%. Whole-study results and caveats: The likely origin of a cluster of highly shared sequence variants was a sequencing artifact. Presence/absence analyses assumed roughly uniform sequencing depth across donors, which may not hold.

The germline V and J ends were trimmed by 5 bases and 0 bases, with 10 bases remaining between them. Germline V CDR1 and CDR2: LNHDA, SQIVND (reference sequence). The CDR3 has 14 residues. The receptor was derived from a man aged 25-45 years in good health and CMV-seronegative. The sample consisted of PBMCs. The rearrangement links TRBV19 to TRBJ1-1, with D possibly TRBD1 on 6 matching bases. The chain's CDR3 is CASSSQGMNTEAFF. The CDR3 DNA reads as TGTGCCAGTAGTTCTCAGGGGATGAACACTGAAGCTTTCTTT.